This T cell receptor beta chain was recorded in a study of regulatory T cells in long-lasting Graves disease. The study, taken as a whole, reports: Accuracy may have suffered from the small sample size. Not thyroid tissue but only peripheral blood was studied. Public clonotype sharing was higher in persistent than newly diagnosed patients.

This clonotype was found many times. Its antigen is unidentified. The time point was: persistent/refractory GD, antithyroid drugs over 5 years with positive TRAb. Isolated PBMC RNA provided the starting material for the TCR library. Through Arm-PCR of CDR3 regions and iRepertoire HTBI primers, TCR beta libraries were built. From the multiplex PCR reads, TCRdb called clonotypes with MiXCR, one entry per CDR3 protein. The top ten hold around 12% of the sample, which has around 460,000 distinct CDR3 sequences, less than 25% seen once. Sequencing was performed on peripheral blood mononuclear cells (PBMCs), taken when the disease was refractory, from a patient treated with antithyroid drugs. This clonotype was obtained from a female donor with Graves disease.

The CDR3 DNA reads as TGTGCCAGCAGTCCACGGACAGACTACGAGCAGTACTTC. This codes for CASSPRTDYEQYF. J is TRBJ2-7 and V is TRBV2; TRBD1 might be the D (6 bases). Germline assignment: CDR1 SNHLY and CDR2 FYNNEI. The CDR3 runs 13 residues. V lost 5 bases to trimming and J lost 3 bases, with 11 bases between them.